This T cell receptor beta chain was sequenced for a study of T-cell reconstitution after alpha-beta-depleted transplantation in children. V was clipped by 3 bases and J by 7 bases; unmatched bases: 14. Germline assignment: CDR1 SGHDT and CDR2 YYEEEE. The CDR3 runs to 17 residues. The table lists this clonotype with many counts. Unique molecular identifiers were incorporated during preparation of the TCRbeta library. TCRdb re-called the PCR reads with MiXCR, one entry per CDR3 protein. The sample includes some 600,000 distinct CDR3 sequences, 16% of them seen just once. This receptor was identified in a human donor who donated a stem cell graft to a child with acute myeloid leukemia. The gene calls are TRBV5-6 and TRBJ2-1, with 9 bases fitting TRBD1. The source was PBMCs from the stem cell graft donor, collected from the stem cell graft. CDR3 in amino acids: CASSSPLGTGRINEQFF. CDR3 sequence (DNA): TGTGCCAGCAGCTCGCCTCTCGGGACAGGGAGGATTAATGAGCAGTTCTTC.